The 24 T cell receptor beta chains below all came from one sample that was sequenced in a study of breast tumors, draining lymph nodes, adjacent tissues. Samples came from axillary lymph nodes draining the breast cancer. TCRdb reprocessed the multiplex PCR reads via MiXCR and lists one record per CDR3 protein. The sample has 190,000 or so distinct CDR3 sequences, roughly 29% seen once. What was sequenced was axillary lymph node tissue. The source of these receptors is a female donor with breast cancer. Some clones in this sample may be carry-over from other donors' samples.

This clonotype was found many times. The chain is built from TRBV20-1 and TRBJ2-1; 7 bases align to TRBD1. V lost 6 bases, J lost 9 bases, and 14 bases stayed unmatched. Germline V gene data show CDR1 as DFQATT and CDR2 as SNEGSKA (reference sequence). There are 14 residues in the CDR3. The DNA of the CDR3 is TGCAGTGCGCCTCACTCGGGACAGAGAGGTGAGCAGTTCTTC. Its protein product is CSAPHSGQRGEQFF.

This clonotype was counted between two and nine times. The rearrangement joins TRBV5-8 to TRBJ2-7, with unresolved D. The germline V gene encodes CDR1 SGHTS and CDR2 YDEGEE. V was cut by 4 bases and J by 2 bases, with 13 bases left in between. This CDR3 region has 14 residues. DNA for the CDR3: TGTGCCAGCAGCCCAGACTTGACCGCCTACGAGCAGTACTTC. Translating it yields CASSPDLTAYEQYF.

This clonotype was picked up many times. The chain employs TRBV2 and TRBJ2-5; 7 nucleotides agree with TRBD2. The CDR3 sequence is 17 residues long. The germline CDR1 and CDR2 sequences are SNHLY and FYNNEI. V shed 4 bases, J shed 2 bases, and the junction held 13 bases outside the gene matches. The CDR3 DNA reads as TGTGCCAGCAGTGCTACGAAAACCCGGGACTATCAAGAGACCCAGTACTTC. It yields the protein CASSATKTRDYQETQYF.

This clonotype was counted a few times. The chain carries TRBV5-1 and TRBJ2-5; 9 bases map to TRBD1. The CDR3 is 16 amino acids. CDR1 is SGHRS and CDR2 is YFSETQ in the germline V gene. Losses at the gene ends were 4 bases for V and 1 base for J; bases not matched to a gene: 8. The CDR3 loop is CASSKTGGGGQETQYF. The CDR3 nucleotides read TGCGCCAGCAGCAAGACAGGGGGAGGGGGCCAAGAGACCCAGTACTTC.

This clonotype appeared many times. The gene calls are TRBV7-9 and TRBJ2-1; the D is unclear. The V end was cut by 0 bases, the J end by 0 bases, with 9 bases between. CDR1 and CDR2 (germline): SEHNR, FQNEAQ (reference sequence). The CDR3 runs to 16 residues. The CDR3, as DNA: TGTGCCAGCAGCTTAGCGTCCTCAAGCTCCTACAATGAGCAGTTCTTC. It encodes CASSLASSSSYNEQFF.

The rearrangement joins TRBV9 to TRBJ2-3; TRBD2 aligns across 9 bases. V shed 5 bases, J shed 5 bases, and the junction held 9 bases outside the gene matches. The germline gives CDR1 SGDLS, CDR2 YYNGEE. The CDR3 is 15 amino acids. The CDR3 nucleotides read TGTGCCAGCAGTCGTAGCGGGGGTCATGGAGATACGCAGTATTTT. Its protein is CASSRSGGHGDTQYF.

This clonotype was seen at least ten times. The chain couples TRBV7-2 to TRBJ2-7; TRBD1 matches 7 bases. The length of the CDR3 is 15 residues. Germline assignment: CDR1 SGHTA and CDR2 FQGNSA. V gave up 1 base and J gave up 2 bases; unmatched junction bases: 5. In DNA form, the CDR3 reads TGTGCCAGCAGCTTAGACGGGACAGTTCCCTACGAGCAGTACTTC. This gives the protein CASSLDGTVPYEQYF.

This clonotype turned up a few times. CDR3 region: CASSSPPPSDYEQYF. As DNA, the CDR3 is TGTGCCAGCAGTTCGCCCCCCCCTAGCGACTACGAGCAGTACTTC. This chain joins TRBV12-3 or TRBV12-4 and TRBJ2-7, with D tentatively TRBD2 (6 bases). V was pared by 4 bases and J by 3 bases, with 16 bases between. The CDR3 length is 15 residues.

Note on this clonotype: Possible read error: a much larger clone is one base away. CDR3 loop: CASSPRGRGGTNEQFF. In DNA, the CDR3 is TGTGCCAGCAGCCCAAGGGGGCGGGGGGGGACGAATGAGCAGTTCTTC. The J gene is TRBJ2-1, the V gene TRBV14; TRBD2 agrees at 9 bases. The CDR3 covers 16 residues. CDR1 and CDR2 from the germline V gene are SGHDN and FVKESK. V dropped 4 bases and J dropped 7; count of bases not matched to a gene: 11.

This clonotype was found many times. The genes are TRBV6-1 and TRBJ2-5, with unresolved D. The CDR3 is 14 residues long. Germline V gene data show CDR1 as MNHNS and CDR2 as SASEGT. Trimming left V 0 bases short and J 0 bases short, with 5 bases between. CDR3 nucleotide sequence: TGTGCCAGCAGTGAAGCAGGGTACCAAGAGACCCAGTACTTC. It encodes CASSEAGYQETQYF.

Concerning this clonotype: A much larger clone sits a single nucleotide away, making a read error possible. The CDR3 nucleotides are TGTGCCAGCAGCTGGACAATTACCTATGGCTACACCTTC. Residues: CASSWTITYGYTF. The rearrangement uses TRBV5-8 and TRBJ1-2, with D possibly TRBD1 on 5 matching bases. The CDR3 spans 13 residues. V lost 3 bases, J lost 4 bases, and 10 bases lay in between. Per the germline V gene, CDR1 is SGHTS and CDR2 is YDEGEE.

With respect to this clonotype: This may be a read error, as it is one base from a much larger clone. The chain couples TRBV5-4 to TRBJ2-2, with D possibly being TRBD2 (6 bases). Trimming pared 4 bases from V and 5 bases from J, leaving 18 bases between. Germline V CDR1 and CDR2: SGHNT, YYREEE (reference sequence). The CDR3 contains 16 residues. The DNA of the CDR3 is TGTGCCAGCAGCCGACCGACTACCGGGACTACCGGGGAGCTGTTTTTT. Its translation: CASSRPTTGTTGELFF.

This clonotype has ten or more counts. The V call is TRBV11-2, the J call TRBJ2-7; 10 bases map to TRBD2. The CDR3 totals 15 residues. Trimming cost V 6 bases and J 4 bases; bases outside gene matches: 9. CDR1 is SGHAT, CDR2 FQNNGV, per germline. The CDR3 DNA follows: TGTGCCAGCAGGAAGGCGGCAGCGGGAGGGTACGAGCAGTACTTC. Translated, it gives CASRKAAAGGYEQYF.

This clonotype was found many times. The chain carries TRBV5-1 and TRBJ1-2; possibly TRBD1 for D (5 bases). This CDR3 spans 13 amino acids. Germline assignment: CDR1 SGHRS and CDR2 YFSETQ. Trimming removed 0 bases at V and 6 bases at J, with 9 bases between. CDR3 bases: TGCGCCAGCAGCTTGGAGGGGAAGGATGGCTACACCTTC. Translation: CASSLEGKDGYTF.

Concerning this clonotype itself: This is likely a read error, given that the CDR3 carries no conserved phenylalanine or tryptophan at its end. The gene calls are TRBV3-1 and TRBJ1-4; no clear D gene. Germline V CDR1 and CDR2: LGHDT, YNNKEL (reference sequence). V was cut by 6 bases and J by 8 bases, with 10 bases left in between. This CDR3 spans 12 amino acids. The CDR3 reads CASRGSGEKLFL. In DNA, the CDR3 is TGTGCCAGCAGGGGTTCCGGGGAAAAACTGTTTCTT.

There are a few counts of this clonotype. A read error may account for a junction end that differs from germline. The chain joins TRBV6-1 to TRBJ2-7; TRBD1 matches at 11 bases. CDR3 length: 17 amino acids. Germline loops: CDR1 MNHNS, CDR2 SASEGT. CDR3 coding DNA: TGTGCCAGCAGTCAAGCGGGTTTAAGGACAGGGGGCTATCAGCAGTACTTC. Its protein product is CASSQAGLRTGGYQQYF.

For the CDR3, the DNA is TGCGCCAGCAGCTTGTCCGGGACAAACAATGAGCAGTTCTTC. It encodes CASSLSGTNNEQFF. The chain recombines TRBV5-1 with TRBJ2-1, with D perhaps TRBD1 (6 bases). The V and J ends lost 1 base and 5 bases respectively, with 10 bases between them. Germline lookup yields CDR1 SGHRS and CDR2 YFSETQ. The CDR3 runs to 14 residues.

The V call is TRBV19, the J call TRBJ2-3; a possible D gene is TRBD2 (6 bases). CDR3 length equals 13 residues. Germline V CDR1 and CDR2: LNHDA, SQIVND (reference sequence). V shed 6 bases and J shed 1 base, with 8 bases lying between them. Here the CDR3 DNA reads TGTGCCAGTAGACCGGGGGGCACAGATACGCAGTATTTT. It specifies CASRPGGTDTQYF.

The chain carries TRBV20-1 and TRBJ2-5, with TRBD1 matching over 9 bases. CDR1 and CDR2 from the germline V gene are DFQATT and SNEGSKA (reference sequence). The junction had 9 bases not matched to a gene; V was cut back by 6 bases and J by 4 bases. The CDR3 sequence is 14 residues long. The chain's CDR3 is CSALRDRAGETQYF. CDR3 nucleotides: TGCAGTGCCCTACGGGACAGGGCCGGAGAGACCCAGTACTTC.

This clonotype has at least ten counts. The V call is TRBV6-6, the J call TRBJ2-5, with TRBD1 matching 7 bases. Germline values: CDR1 MNHNY, CDR2 SVGAGI (reference sequence). CDR3 length: 15 residues. V lost 5 bases and J lost 4; bases outside the gene matches: 10. CDR3 residues: CASSHHYRGGETQYF. For the CDR3, the DNA is TGTGCCAGCAGTCACCATTACAGGGGCGGAGAGACCCAGTACTTC.

This clonotype was seen only a few times. V usage is TRBV6-1 and J usage is TRBJ2-7; TRBD2 aligns across 8 bases. The V segment lost 6 bases and the J segment 2 bases; nucleotides outside the gene matches: 12. This CDR3 is built from 16 residues. CDR1 is MNHNS, CDR2 SASEGT, per germline. The CDR3 nucleotides read TGTGCCAGCAGGGCGTTCCTCGGGACTAGTACCTACGAGCAGTACTTC. Encoded protein: CASRAFLGTSTYEQYF.

V gene TRBV6-5 combines with J gene TRBJ2-7, with TRBD1 identical over 8 bases. V was clipped by 0 bases and J by 7 bases; unmatched bases: 8. This CDR3 spans 15 amino acids. Germline lookup yields CDR1 MNHEY and CDR2 SVGAGI. CDR3 in amino acids: CASSYSGRGPLEQYF. CDR3 bases: TGTGCCAGCAGTTACTCTGGCAGGGGGCCCCTGGAGCAGTACTTC.

This clonotype was detected ten times or more. The rearrangement links TRBV7-6 to TRBJ1-4; 9 bases line up with TRBD1. Germline V gives CDR1 SGHVS, CDR2 FNYEAQ. This CDR3 contains 19 residues. J was trimmed by 8 bases and V by 1 base; bases with no gene match: 17. The DNA of the CDR3 is TGTGCCAGCAGCTTAGTAGGAATAGGGTCGACAGGGGGTGAAGAAAAACTGTTTTTT. Translated, it gives CASSLVGIGSTGGEEKLFF.

Ten or more counts support this clonotype. The chain joins TRBV19 to TRBJ2-6; 9 bases match TRBD1. The J segment lost 0 bases and the V segment lost 4 bases, leaving 7 bases of the junction unmatched. The CDR3 runs 18 residues. The germline gives CDR1 LNHDA, CDR2 SQIVND (reference sequence). The CDR3 sequence is CASSTGGQGSSGANVLTF. The CDR3 bases are TGTGCCAGTAGTACCGGAGGACAGGGGAGCTCTGGGGCCAACGTCCTGACTTTC.